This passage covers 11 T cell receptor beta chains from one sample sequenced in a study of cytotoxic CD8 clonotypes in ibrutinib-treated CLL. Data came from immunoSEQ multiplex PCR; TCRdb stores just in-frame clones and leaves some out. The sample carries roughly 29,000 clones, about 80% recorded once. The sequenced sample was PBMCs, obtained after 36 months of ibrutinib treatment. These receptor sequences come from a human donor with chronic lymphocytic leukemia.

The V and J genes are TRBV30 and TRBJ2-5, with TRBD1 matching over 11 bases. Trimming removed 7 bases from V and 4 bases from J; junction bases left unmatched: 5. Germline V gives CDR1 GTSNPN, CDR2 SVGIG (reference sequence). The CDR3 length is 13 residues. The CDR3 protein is CAFGQGAVETQYF. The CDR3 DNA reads TGTGCCTTCGGACAGGGGGCGGTAGAGACCCAGTACTTC.

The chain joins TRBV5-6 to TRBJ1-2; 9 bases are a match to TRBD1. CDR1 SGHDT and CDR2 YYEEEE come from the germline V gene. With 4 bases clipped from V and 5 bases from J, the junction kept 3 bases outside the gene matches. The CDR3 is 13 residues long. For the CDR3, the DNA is TGTGCCAGCAGCCCGGGACAGGGATATGGCTACACCTTC. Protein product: CASSPGQGYGYTF.

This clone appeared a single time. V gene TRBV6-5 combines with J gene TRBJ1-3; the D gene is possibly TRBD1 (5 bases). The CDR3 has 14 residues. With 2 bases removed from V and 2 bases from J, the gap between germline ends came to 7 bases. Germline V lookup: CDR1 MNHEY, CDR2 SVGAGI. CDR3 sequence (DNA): TGTGCCAGCAGTTACAGGGGCACTGGAAACACCATATATTTT. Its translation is CASSYRGTGNTIYF.

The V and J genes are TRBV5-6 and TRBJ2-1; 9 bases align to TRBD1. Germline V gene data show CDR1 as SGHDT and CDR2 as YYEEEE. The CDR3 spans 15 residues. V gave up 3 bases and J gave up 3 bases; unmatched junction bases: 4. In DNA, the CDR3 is TGTGCCAGCAGCTCCGCGGGACAGGGCTACAATGAGCAGTTCTTC. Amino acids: CASSSAGQGYNEQFF. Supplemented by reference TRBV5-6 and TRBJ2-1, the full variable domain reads DAGVTQSPTHLIKTRGQQVTLRCSPKSGHDTVSWYQQALGQGPQFIFQYYEEEERQRGNFPDRFSGHQFPNYSSELNVNALLLGDSALYLCASSSAGQGYNEQFFGPGTRLTVL.

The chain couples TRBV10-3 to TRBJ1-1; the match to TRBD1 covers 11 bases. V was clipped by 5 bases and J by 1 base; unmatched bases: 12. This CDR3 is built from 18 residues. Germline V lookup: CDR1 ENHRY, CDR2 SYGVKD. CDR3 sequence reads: CAISKTWTGGNGNTEAFF. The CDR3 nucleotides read TGTGCCATCAGTAAAACTTGGACAGGGGGCAACGGGAACACTGAAGCTTTCTTT.

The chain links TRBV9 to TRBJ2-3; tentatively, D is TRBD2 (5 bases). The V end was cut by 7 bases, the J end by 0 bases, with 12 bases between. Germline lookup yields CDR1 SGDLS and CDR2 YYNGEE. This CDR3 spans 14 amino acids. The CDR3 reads CASGRAGSTDTQYF. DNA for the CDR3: TGTGCCAGCGGTCGTGCGGGTAGCACAGATACGCAGTATTTT.

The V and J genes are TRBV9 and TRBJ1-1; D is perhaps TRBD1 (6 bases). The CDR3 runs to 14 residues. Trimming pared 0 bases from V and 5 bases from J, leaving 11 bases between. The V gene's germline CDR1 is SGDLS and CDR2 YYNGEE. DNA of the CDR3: TGTGCCAGCAGCGTAGGGGGGGCGAGGACTGAAGCTTTCTTT. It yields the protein CASSVGGARTEAFF.

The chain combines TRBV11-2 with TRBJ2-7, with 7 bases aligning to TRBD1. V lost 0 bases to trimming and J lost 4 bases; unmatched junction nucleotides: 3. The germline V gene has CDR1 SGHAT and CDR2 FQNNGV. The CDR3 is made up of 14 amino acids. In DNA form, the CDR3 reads TGTGCCAGCAGCTTAGAAGTGACAGGGTACGAGCAGTACTTC. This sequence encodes CASSLEVTGYEQYF.

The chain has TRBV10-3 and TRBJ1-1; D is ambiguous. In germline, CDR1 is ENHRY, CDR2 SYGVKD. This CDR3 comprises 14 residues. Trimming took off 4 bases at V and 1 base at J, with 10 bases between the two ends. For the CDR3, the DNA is TGTGCCATCAGTGTAACACCCAGGAACACTGAAGCTTTCTTT. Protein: CAISVTPRNTEAFF.

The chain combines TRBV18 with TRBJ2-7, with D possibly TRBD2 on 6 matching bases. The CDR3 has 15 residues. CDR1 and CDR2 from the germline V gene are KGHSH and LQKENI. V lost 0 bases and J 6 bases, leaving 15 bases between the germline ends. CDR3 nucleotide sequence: TGTGCCAGCTCACCACCCGCGGGGATGGTAGGCGAGCAGTACTTC. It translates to CASSPPAGMVGEQYF. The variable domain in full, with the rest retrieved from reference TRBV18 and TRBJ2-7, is NAGVMQNPRHLVRRRGQEARLRCSPMKGHSHVYWYRQLPEEGLKFMVYLQKENIIDESGMPKERFSAEFPKEGPSILRIQQVVRGDSAAYFCASSPPAGMVGEQYFGPGTRLTVT.

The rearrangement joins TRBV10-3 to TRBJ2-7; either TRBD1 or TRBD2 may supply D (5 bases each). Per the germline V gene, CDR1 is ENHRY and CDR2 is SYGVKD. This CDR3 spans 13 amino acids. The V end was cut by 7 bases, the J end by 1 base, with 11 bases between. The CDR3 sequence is CAINGDGSYEQYF. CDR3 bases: TGTGCCATCAACGGGGACGGATCCTACGAGCAGTACTTC.